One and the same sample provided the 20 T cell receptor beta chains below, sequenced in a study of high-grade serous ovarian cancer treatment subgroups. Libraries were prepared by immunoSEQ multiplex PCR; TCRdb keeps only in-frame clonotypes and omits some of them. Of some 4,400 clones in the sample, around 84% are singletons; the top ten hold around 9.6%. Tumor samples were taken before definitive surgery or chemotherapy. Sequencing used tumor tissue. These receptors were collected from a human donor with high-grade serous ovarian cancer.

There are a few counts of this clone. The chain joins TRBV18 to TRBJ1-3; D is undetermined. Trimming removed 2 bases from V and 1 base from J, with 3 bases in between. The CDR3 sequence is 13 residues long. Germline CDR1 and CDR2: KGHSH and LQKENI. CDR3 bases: TGTGCCAGCTCACCAACATCTGGAAACACCATATATTTT. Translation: CASSPTSGNTIYF.

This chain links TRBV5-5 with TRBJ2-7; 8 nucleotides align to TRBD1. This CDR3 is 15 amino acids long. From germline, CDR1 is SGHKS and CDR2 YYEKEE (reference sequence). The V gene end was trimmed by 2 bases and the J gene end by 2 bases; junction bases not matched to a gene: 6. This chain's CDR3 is CASSFLRDRTYEQYF. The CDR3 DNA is TGTGCCAGCAGCTTTCTTCGGGACAGGACCTACGAGCAGTACTTC. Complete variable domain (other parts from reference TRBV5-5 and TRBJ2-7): DAGVTQSPTHLIKTRGQQVTLRCSPISGHKSVSWYQQVLGQGPQFIFQYYEKEERGRGNFPDRFSARQFPNYSSELNVNALLLGDSALYLCASSFLRDRTYEQYFGPGTRLTVT.

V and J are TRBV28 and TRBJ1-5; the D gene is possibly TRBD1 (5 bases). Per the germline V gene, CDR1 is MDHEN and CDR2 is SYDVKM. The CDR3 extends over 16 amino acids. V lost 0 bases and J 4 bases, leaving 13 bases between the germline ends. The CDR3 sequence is CASSLWQGAGNQPQHF. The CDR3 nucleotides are TGTGCCAGCAGTTTATGGCAAGGGGCAGGGAATCAGCCCCAGCATTTT.

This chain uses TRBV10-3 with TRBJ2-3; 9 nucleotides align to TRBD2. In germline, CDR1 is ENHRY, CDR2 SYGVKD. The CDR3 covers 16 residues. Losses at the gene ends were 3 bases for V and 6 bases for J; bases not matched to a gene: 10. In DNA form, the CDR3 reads TGTGCCATCAGTGAAGGAGGCGGGGGGGCCGCGGATACGCAGTATTTT. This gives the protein CAISEGGGGAADTQYF.

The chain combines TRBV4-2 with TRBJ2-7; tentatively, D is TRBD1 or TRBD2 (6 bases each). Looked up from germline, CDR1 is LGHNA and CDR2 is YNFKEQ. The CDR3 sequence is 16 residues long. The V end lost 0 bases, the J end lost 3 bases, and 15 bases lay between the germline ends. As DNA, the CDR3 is TGTGCCAGCAGCCAAGATGACGGAGGGGGAGGCTACGAGCAGTACTTC. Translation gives CASSQDDGGGGYEQYF.

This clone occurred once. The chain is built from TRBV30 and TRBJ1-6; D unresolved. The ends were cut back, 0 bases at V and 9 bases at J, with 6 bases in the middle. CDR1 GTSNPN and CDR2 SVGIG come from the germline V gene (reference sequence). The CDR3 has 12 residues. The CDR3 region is CAWSVVSSPLHF. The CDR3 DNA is TGTGCCTGGAGTGTAGTCAGTTCACCCCTCCACTTT.

The CDR3 DNA reads as TGTGCCAGCAGTTGCCTCCCCCCCCGGGTCTCGAATCAGCCCCAGCATTTT. It codes for CASSCLPPRVSNQPQHF. The chain couples TRBV6-9 to TRBJ1-5; D unresolved. V lost 4 bases and J lost 4, with 20 bases in between. The germline V gene has CDR1 MNHGY and CDR2 SVAAGI. The CDR3 spans 17 residues.

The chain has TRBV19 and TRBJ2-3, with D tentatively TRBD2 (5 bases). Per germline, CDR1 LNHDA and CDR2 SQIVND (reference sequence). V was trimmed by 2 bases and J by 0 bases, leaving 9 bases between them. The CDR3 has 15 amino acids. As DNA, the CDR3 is TGTGCCAGTAGTATATATGGGAGTAGCACAGATACGCAGTATTTT. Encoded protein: CASSIYGSSTDTQYF.

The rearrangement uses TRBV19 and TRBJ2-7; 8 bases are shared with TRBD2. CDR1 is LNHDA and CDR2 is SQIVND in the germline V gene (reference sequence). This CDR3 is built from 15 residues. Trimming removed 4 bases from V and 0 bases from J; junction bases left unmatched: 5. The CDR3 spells CASSTTSGVSYEQYF. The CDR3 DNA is TGTGCCAGTAGTACCACTAGCGGAGTCTCCTACGAGCAGTACTTC.

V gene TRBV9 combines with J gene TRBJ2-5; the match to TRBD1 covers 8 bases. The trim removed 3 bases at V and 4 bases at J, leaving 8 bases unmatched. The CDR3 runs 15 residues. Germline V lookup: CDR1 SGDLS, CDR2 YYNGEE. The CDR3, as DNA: TGTGCCAGCAGCGCGGCCTCAGGGGGCGGAGAGACCCAGTACTTC. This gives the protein CASSAASGGGETQYF.

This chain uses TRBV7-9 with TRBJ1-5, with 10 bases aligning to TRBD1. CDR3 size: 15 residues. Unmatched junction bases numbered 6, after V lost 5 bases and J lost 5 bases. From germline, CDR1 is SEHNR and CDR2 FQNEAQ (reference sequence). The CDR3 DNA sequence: TGTGCCAGCAGCCCGCCCGGACAGGGGGATCAGCCCCAGCATTTT. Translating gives CASSPPGQGDQPQHF.

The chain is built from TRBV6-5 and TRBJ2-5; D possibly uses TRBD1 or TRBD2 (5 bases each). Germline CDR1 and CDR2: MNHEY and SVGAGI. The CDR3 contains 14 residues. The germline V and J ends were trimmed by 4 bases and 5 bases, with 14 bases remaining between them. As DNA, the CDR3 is TGTGCCAGCAGTTCCCTTCGGGGCAAGGAGACCCAGTACTTC. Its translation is CASSSLRGKETQYF.

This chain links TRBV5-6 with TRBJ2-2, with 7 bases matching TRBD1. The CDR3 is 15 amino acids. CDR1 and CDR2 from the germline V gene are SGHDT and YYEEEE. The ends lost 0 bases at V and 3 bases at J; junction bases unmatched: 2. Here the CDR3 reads CASSLVQGYTGELFF. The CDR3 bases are TGTGCCAGCAGCTTGGTACAGGGGTACACCGGGGAGCTGTTTTTT.

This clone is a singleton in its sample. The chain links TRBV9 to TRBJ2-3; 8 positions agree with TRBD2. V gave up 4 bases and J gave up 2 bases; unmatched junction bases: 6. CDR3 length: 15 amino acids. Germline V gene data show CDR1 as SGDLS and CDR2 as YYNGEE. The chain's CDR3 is CASSPREGLTDTQYF. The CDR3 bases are TGTGCCAGCAGCCCCCGGGAGGGACTCACAGATACGCAGTATTTT.

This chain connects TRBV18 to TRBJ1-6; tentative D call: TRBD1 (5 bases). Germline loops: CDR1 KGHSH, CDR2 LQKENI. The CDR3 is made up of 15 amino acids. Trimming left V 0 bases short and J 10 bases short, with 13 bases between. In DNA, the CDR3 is TGTGCCAGCTCACCACCCGGGGCCATGGGATCACCCCTCCACTTT. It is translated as CASSPPGAMGSPLHF.

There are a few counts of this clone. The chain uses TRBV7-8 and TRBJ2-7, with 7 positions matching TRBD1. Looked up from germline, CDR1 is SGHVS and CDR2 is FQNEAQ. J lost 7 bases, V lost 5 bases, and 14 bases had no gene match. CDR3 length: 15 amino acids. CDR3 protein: CASSPRQGPSGEQYF. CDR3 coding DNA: TGTGCCAGCAGCCCCAGACAGGGCCCTTCGGGGGAGCAGTACTTC. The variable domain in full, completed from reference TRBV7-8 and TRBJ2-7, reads GAGVSQSPRYKVAKRGQDVALRCDPISGHVSLFWYQQALGQGPEFLTYFQNEAQLDKSGLPSDRFFAERPEGSVSTLKIQRTQQEDSAVYLCASSPRQGPSGEQYFGPGTRLTVT.

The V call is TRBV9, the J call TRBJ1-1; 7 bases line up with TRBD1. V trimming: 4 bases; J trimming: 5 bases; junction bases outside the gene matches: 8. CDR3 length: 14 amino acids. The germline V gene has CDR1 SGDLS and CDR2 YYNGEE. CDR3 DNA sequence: TGTGCCAGCAGCCCAACGACAGGGAGGACTGAAGCTTTCTTT. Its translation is CASSPTTGRTEAFF.

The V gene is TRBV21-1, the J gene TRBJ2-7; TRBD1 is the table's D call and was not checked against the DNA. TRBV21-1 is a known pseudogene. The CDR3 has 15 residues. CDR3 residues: CASALRDRGPGEQYF. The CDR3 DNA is TGTGCCAGCGCACTCCGGGACAGGGGGCCTGGGGAGCAGTACTTC.

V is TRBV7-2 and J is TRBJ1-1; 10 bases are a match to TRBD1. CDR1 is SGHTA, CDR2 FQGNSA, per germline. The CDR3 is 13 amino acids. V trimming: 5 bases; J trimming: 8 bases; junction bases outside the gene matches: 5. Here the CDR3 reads CASSQWDRGEAFF. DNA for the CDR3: TGTGCCAGCAGCCAATGGGACAGGGGAGAAGCTTTCTTT.

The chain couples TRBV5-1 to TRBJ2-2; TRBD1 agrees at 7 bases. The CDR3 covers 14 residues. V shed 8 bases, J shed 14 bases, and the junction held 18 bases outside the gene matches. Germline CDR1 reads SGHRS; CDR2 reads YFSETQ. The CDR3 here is CASHRGQRPTGLFF. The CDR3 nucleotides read TGCGCCAGTCACCGGGGACAGAGGCCAACGGGACTGTTTTTT.